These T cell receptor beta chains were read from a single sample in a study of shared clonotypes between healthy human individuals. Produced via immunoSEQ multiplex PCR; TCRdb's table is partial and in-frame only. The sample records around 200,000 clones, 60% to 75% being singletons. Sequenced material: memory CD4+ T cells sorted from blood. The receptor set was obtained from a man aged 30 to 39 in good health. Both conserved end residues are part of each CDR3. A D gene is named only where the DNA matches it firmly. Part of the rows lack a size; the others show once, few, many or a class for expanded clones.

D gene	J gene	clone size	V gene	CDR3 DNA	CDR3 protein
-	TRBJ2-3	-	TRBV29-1	TGCAGCGTTGCCGGGGGCCGGGGTCTCACAGATACGCAGTATTTT	CSVAGGRGLTDTQYF
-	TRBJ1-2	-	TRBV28	TGTGCCAGCAGCCGCGACACTTATGGCTACACCTTC	CASSRDTYGYTF
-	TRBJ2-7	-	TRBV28	TGTGCCAGCAGTTGGGGTAACTACGAGCAGTACTTC	CASSWGNYEQYF
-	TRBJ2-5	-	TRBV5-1	TGCGCCAGCAGCTTGGACTTTAATCCGGAGACCCAGTACTTC	CASSLDFNPETQYF
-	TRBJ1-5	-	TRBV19	TGTGCCAGTAGTATGGGCGACGCCTATCAGCCCCAGCATTTT	CASSMGDAYQPQHF
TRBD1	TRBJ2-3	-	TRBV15	TGTGCCACCAGCAGACCGGGACAGGGGGCACGGGCGCAGTATTTT	CATSRPGQGARAQYF
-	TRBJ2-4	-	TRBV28	TGTGCCAGCAGCCCCCAGGGGACCAAAAACATTCAGTACTTC	CASSPQGTKNIQYF
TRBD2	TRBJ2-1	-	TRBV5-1	TGCGCCAGCAGCTTTAGCGGGACCGGGAAAGAGCAGTTCTTC	CASSFSGTGKEQFF
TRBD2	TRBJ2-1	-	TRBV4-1	TGCGCCAGCAGCGAGCGGGAGGGCTCCTACAATGAGCAGTTCTTC	CASSEREGSYNEQFF
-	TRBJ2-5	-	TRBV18	TGTGCCAGCTCACCACCGGGACGGTTTGGGACCCAGTACTTC	CASSPPGRFGTQYF
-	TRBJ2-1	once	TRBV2	TGTGCCAGCACCCCGCTGGACAGCGACAATGAGCAGTTCTTC	CASTPLDSDNEQFF
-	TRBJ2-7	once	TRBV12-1	TGTGCCAGCAGCCCCCGCTACGAGCAGTACTTC	CASSPRYEQYF
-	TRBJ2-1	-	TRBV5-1	TGCGCCAGCAGCTCGGACAGATACAATGAGCAGTTCTTC	CASSSDRYNEQFF